This T cell receptor beta chain was sequenced during a study of T-cell memory formation after mild COVID-19. The wider study: Largely donor-specific TCR clusters were found. Findings and caveats of the study: Memory cells collected pre-infection included some clones that later responded, suggesting cross-reactive memory joined. Chiefly within CM and EM were the contracting CD4+ clones; CD8+ ones were within EMRA.

The length of the CDR3 is 12 residues. Germline V gene sequence: CDR1 DFQATT, CDR2 SNEGSKA (reference sequence). Trimming took 0 bases from V and 1 from J, leaving 4 bases between them. MiXCR was run by TCRdb on the 5' RACE reads, yielding one entry per CDR3 protein. The sample lists 100,000 to 140,000 distinct CDR3 sequences, roughly an eighth seen once, with about 39% in the top ten. This clonotype came up a few times. Its antigen is unknown. The chain links TRBV20-1 to TRBJ2-7; D gene unclear. The receptor comes from a man between 18 and 29 years old who had mild COVID-19 (a few samples of this study predate the infection). Cell type and time point are not known. The sequenced sample consisted of PBMCs or a T cell subset sorted from them (not recorded which). This chain's CDR3 is CSARELSYEQYF. In DNA form, the CDR3 reads TGCAGTGCTAGAGAACTTTCCTACGAGCAGTACTTC.